The subject of this entry is one T cell receptor beta chain. Antigen specificity is unknown. CD8+ and CD4+ blood T cells underwent TCR beta sequencing. Per the germline V gene, CDR1 is LGHNA and CDR2 is YSLEER. Losses at the gene ends were 4 bases for V and 7 bases for J; bases not matched to a gene: 6. This CDR3 has 14 amino acids. The data derive from a study of CD8 T cells in Susac syndrome. Regarding the study as a whole: It was acknowledged by the study that relatively few individuals were included in its TCR sequencing and HLA analysis.

Random hexamers primed reverse transcription of roughly 0.45 to 1 ug RNA. An immunoSEQ multiplex PCR generated amplified TCR beta CDR3 products spanning 54 Vbeta and 13 Jbeta. TCRdb called the immunoSEQ multiplex PCR reads again in MiXCR, with one record for every CDR3 protein. This table holds more than 75,000 distinct CDR3 sequences, just under 95% found once. This receptor was taken from a human donor in good health. The sequenced material came from CD8+ T cells from PBMCs. The chain couples TRBV4-3 to TRBJ2-1, with 8 bases lining up with TRBD2. As DNA, the CDR3 is TGCGCCAGCAGCCCCCGACTAGCGAAAAATGAGCAGTTCTTC. Residues: CASSPRLAKNEQFF.